What follows are 6 T cell receptor beta chains derived from one specimen sequenced in a study of blood T cells in healthy people across ages. A second PCR of roughly 7 to 11 cycles used a sample-barcoded 5' primer and a J-beta primer mix. TCRdb ran MiXCR on the 5' RACE reads and lists one entry per CDR3 protein. The table has roughly 1.7 million distinct CDR3 sequences, around 35% seen once. Sequenced sample: blood. These receptors were collected from a woman between 25 and 40 years old in good health.

This clonotype has more than one count but fewer than ten. The chain uses TRBV6-1 and TRBJ2-7, with 7 nucleotides matching TRBD2. Germline V gene data show CDR1 as MNHNS and CDR2 as SASEGT. This CDR3 region has 13 residues. After removal of 7 bases from V and 4 bases from J, the junction contained 7 bases not matched to a gene. CDR3 amino acids: CASIRGGWYEQYF. CDR3 nucleotides: TGTGCCAGCATAAGGGGAGGGTGGTACGAGCAGTACTTC.

The V gene is TRBV29-1, the J gene TRBJ1-2; 7 bases map to TRBD1. With V trimmed by 4 bases and J by 6 bases, 8 bases remained unmatched. In germline, CDR1 is SQVTM, CDR2 ANQGSEA. There are 13 residues in the CDR3. CDR3 DNA: TGCAGCGTTGGGACAGGCTGGGAAGATGGCTACACCTTC. It is translated as CSVGTGWEDGYTF.

This rearrangement joins TRBV5-6 to TRBJ1-2; TRBD1 agrees at 7 bases. This CDR3 comprises 17 residues. Germline V gene data show CDR1 as SGHDT and CDR2 as YYEEEE. V lost 4 bases and J lost 0; bases outside the gene matches: 12. Written as DNA, the CDR3 is TGTGCCAGCAGCGGCAGACAGGGAGCAATGGCTAACTATGGCTACACCTTC. Encoded protein: CASSGRQGAMANYGYTF.

The table lists this clonotype with a few counts. The chain couples TRBV20-1 to TRBJ2-3; no clear D gene. The V gene's germline CDR1 is DFQATT and CDR2 SNEGSKA (reference sequence). Trimming removed 3 bases at V and 0 bases at J, with 10 bases between. The length of the CDR3 is 14 residues. The CDR3 spells CSASSATSTDTQYF. The DNA for the CDR3 is TGCAGTGCTAGCTCGGCAACTAGCACAGATACGCAGTATTTT.

The chain recombines TRBV9 with TRBJ2-3; maybe TRBD2 (6 bases). The V end was cut by 0 bases, the J end by 4 bases, with 18 bases between. The CDR3 is 17 residues long. Per the germline V gene, CDR1 is SGDLS and CDR2 is YYNGEE. The CDR3 here is CASSVVVGGESSDTQYF. The CDR3 DNA sequence: TGTGCCAGCAGCGTAGTAGTGGGAGGAGAGAGCTCAGATACGCAGTATTTT.

V usage is TRBV27 and J usage is TRBJ2-1; TRBD2 agrees at 10 bases. J gave up 9 bases and V 4 bases, and 3 bases lay outside the gene matches. Germline CDR1 is MNHEY and CDR2 is SMNVEV (reference sequence). CDR3 length: 13 amino acids. The CDR3 spells CASSWEREGEQFF. The DNA for the CDR3 is TGTGCCAGCAGTTGGGAGCGGGAGGGTGAGCAGTTCTTC.